This T cell receptor (beta chain) is drawn from a study of human T cells and chemical hapten exposure. A few counts support this clonotype. Its target is not known. Overall study results and limits: Large CDR3 similarity clusters arose significantly more often from expanded TCRs than from controls.

Time point here: patch test 3, about 24 weeks after DPC sensitization. The treatment: therapeutic diphenylcyclopropenone sensitization with weekly scalp DPC. Participating donors were patients with alopecia, aged 18 to 70 years, considered appropriate candidates for DPC. Before extraction, the whole blood was not fractionated, and total RNA was taken from it. Trimming removed 1 base from V and 7 bases from J, with 11 bases in between. Germline V gene sequence: CDR1 SGHNT, CDR2 YYREEE (reference sequence). The CDR3 runs 13 residues. The study used a library that attached unique molecular identifiers to individual cDNA molecules. MiXCR, run by TCRdb on the RACE reads, gives a single entry per CDR3 protein. The sample yields fewer than 100,000 distinct CDR3 sequences, approximately 10% seen once.

Sequencing used whole blood, obtained in connection with sensitization to the hapten diphenylcyclopropenone (DPC). V and J are TRBV5-4 and TRBJ1-1; no definite D call. This TCR was sampled from a woman in her twenties or thirties with alopecia areata. Some clones in this sample may be carry-over from other donors' samples. The CDR3 DNA follows: TGTGCCAGCAGCTTGTGGGGAGTAAATGAAGCTTTCTTT. This sequence encodes CASSLWGVNEAFF.